These T cell receptor beta chains were read from a single sample in a study of OX40 agonist ivuxolimab in advanced cancers. Produced via immunoSEQ multiplex PCR; TCRdb's table is partial and in-frame only. The table shows about 99,000 clones, with roughly 91% occurring only once. The sample in question was CD4+ or CD8+ T cells sorted from blood, obtained in a trial of the OX40 agonist ivuxolimab. The receptors originated from an adult with an advanced solid tumor such as melanoma, head and neck, liver or kidney cancer. CDR3s include the opening cysteine and the closing phenylalanine or tryptophan. A D gene is named only where the DNA matches it firmly. Where a row states a size, it is once, few, many or the class of an expanded clone; other rows omit it.

len	d_gene	abundance	j_gene	v_gene	CDR3aa
16	TRBD2	.	TRBJ2-1	TRBV19	CASSDTSGPSYNEQFF
15	.	.	TRBJ1-3	TRBV4-1	CASSQDPDNRNTIYF
11	.	.	TRBJ2-7	TRBV7-2	CASSTRGEQYF
14	TRBD1	.	TRBJ1-4	TRBV28	CASRAGQGGEKLFF
15	.	.	TRBJ2-3	TRBV7-6	CASSFQPIRTDTQYF
16	TRBD1	.	TRBJ1-3	TRBV7-8	CASSLKGANAGNTIYF
12	.	.	TRBJ1-3	TRBV5-1	CASRSQGDTIYF
14	.	.	TRBJ2-1	TRBV7-9	CASSLGQGYNEQFF
15	.	.	TRBJ1-3	TRBV11-2	CASGKDGRAGNTIYF
11	.	.	TRBJ2-7	TRBV6-5	CASQIGYEQYF
14	TRBD1	.	TRBJ1-1	TRBV28	CASRNQQGQTEAFF
14	.	once	TRBJ1-4	TRBV15	CATSRPSTNEKLFF
17	TRBD2	.	TRBJ2-2	TRBV28	CASSLEWLAGVPGELFF
17	TRBD2	.	TRBJ2-6	TRBV27	CASSLSGGASGANVLTF
16	TRBD1	.	TRBJ1-2	TRBV7-2	CASSLGGTGAKTRYTF
13	TRBD1	few	TRBJ2-7	TRBV7-2	CASSSGQGLEQYF
15	.	.	TRBJ1-5	TRBV19	CASSISLLGNQPQHF
17	TRBD2	.	TRBJ2-3	TRBV7-2	CASSLRASGSIADTQYF
13	.	.	TRBJ2-5	TRBV4-1	CASSQDWLETQYF
13	TRBD1	.	TRBJ2-7	TRBV7-3	CASRGQAPYEQYF
14	.	.	TRBJ2-1	TRBV4-1	CASRRGQTYNEQFF
14	TRBD2	.	TRBJ2-5	TRBV19	CASSGLAGAETQYF
15	.	.	TRBJ2-4	TRBV5-6	CASSMRDVAKNIQYF
16	TRBD2	once	TRBJ2-1	TRBV10-3	CAISGVTSDSYNEQFF
13	.	few	TRBJ2-7	TRBV7-9	CATQRGSAYEQYF
13	.	.	TRBJ2-5	TRBV4-3	CASSQRQQETQYF
13	.	few	TRBJ1-1	TRBV19	CASSRGPATEAFF
16	.	.	TRBJ1-4	TRBV5-1	CASSLRATPTNEKLFF
13	.	.	TRBJ1-2	TRBV27	CASSFRARDGYTF
14	.	.	TRBJ1-2	TRBV6-1	CASSDMGGRYGYTF
16	TRBD2	many	TRBJ2-1	TRBV5-1	CASSSTGTSGRDEQFF
13	.	.	TRBJ1-5	TRBV28	CASTPGGRQPQHF
13	.	.	TRBJ2-3	TRBV5-1	CASSFRESDTQYF
15	.	.	TRBJ2-3	TRBV15	CATSPEGRRTDTQYF
15	.	.	TRBJ1-4	TRBV19	CASSIAGQGSEKLFF
14	.	.	TRBJ1-3	TRBV6-5	CASSYSSLESTIYF
15	TRBD2	.	TRBJ2-3	TRBV7-2	CASSRSGTNTDTQYF
14	.	once	TRBJ2-7	TRBV7-2	CASSSTAGTYEQYF
15	TRBD1	.	TRBJ2-3	TRBV18	CASSPTDRVTDTQYF
14	TRBD1	.	TRBJ2-1	TRBV19	CASNPGTGPNEQFF
14	TRBD2	.	TRBJ2-3	TRBV11-2	CASSRLASTDTQYF
14	.	once	TRBJ1-2	TRBV28	CASMDWTANYGYTF
11	TRBD2	.	TRBJ2-1	TRBV29-1	CSAGGGPEQFF